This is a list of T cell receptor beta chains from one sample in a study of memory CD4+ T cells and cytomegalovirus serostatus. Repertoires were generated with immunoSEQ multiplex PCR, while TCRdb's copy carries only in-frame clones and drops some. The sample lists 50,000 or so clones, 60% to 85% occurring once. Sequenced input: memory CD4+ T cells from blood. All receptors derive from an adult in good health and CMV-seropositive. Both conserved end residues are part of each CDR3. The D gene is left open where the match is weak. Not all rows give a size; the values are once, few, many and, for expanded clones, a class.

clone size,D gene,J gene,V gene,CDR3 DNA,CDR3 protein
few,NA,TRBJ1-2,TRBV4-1,TGCGCCAGCAGCCAAGGGGCAGGGGTTAACTATGGCTACACCTTC,CASSQGAGVNYGYTF
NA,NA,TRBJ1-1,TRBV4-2,TGTGCCAGCAGCCAAGATCGCAGGGGAGGTGAAGCTTTCTTT,CASSQDRRGGEAFF
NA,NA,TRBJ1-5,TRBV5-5,TGTGCCAGCAGCTTGGAGGGGGGAGGGGGTCAGCCCCAGCATTTT,CASSLEGGGGQPQHF
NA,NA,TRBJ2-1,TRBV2,TGTGCCAGCAGGGGGGGGGCATTCGATGAGCAGTTCTTC,CASRGGAFDEQFF
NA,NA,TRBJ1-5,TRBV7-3,TGTGCCAGCAGCTTGGGTCCAGATCAGCCCCAGCATTTT,CASSLGPDQPQHF
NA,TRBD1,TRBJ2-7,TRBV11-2,TGTGCCAGCAGATCTCGACAGGGTGGCTACGAGCAGTACTTC,CASRSRQGGYEQYF
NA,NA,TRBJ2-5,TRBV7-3,TGTGCCAGCAGCTTAGCAGCCTCCCGGGGAGAGACCCAGTACTTC,CASSLAASRGETQYF
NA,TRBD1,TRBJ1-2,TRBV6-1,TGTGCCAGCAGTGAAATGGGACAGCTGAAGTCTAACTATGGCTACACCTTC,CASSEMGQLKSNYGYTF
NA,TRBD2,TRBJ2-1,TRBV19,TGTGCCAGTAAGATTAGCGGGAGCTACAATGAGCAGTTCTTC,CASKISGSYNEQFF
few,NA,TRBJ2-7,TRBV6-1,TGTGCCAGCAGTGAAGCGGGCATTCTAGCTCTATACGAGCAGTACTTC,CASSEAGILALYEQYF
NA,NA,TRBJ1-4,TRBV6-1,TGTGCCAGCAGGGGGCTTGGCGAAAAACTGTTTTTT,CASRGLGEKLFF
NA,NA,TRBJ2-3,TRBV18,TGTGCCAGCTCACCACCCCCCGCAGATACGCAGTATTTT,CASSPPPADTQYF
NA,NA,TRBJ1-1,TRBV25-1,TGTGCCAGCAGTGAATTGACGGGACACCGTTCTGAGGCTTTCTTT,CASSELTGHRSEAFF
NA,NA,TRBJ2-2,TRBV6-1,TGTGCCACCTACGGCCGGGAAGACACCGGGGAGCTGTTTTTT,CATYGREDTGELFF
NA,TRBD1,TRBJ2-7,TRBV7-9,TGTGCCAGCAGCCCCCCTGGGACAGGGACCTACGAGCAGTACTTC,CASSPPGTGTYEQYF
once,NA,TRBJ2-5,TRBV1,TGCACCAGCAGCCAAGATCGAAGGGAGGAGGGCCAAGAGACCCAGTACTTC,CTSSQDRREEGQETQYF
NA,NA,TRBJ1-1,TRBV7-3,TGTGCCAGCAGCTCAATAACGGGACTGAGCACTGAAGCTTTCTTT,CASSSITGLSTEAFF
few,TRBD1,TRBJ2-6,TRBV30,TGTGCCTTTTTACAGGGGACTGGGGCCAACGTCCTGACTTTC,CAFLQGTGANVLTF
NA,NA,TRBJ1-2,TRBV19,TGTGCCAGTAGCTCCATGGCGGGGAACTATGGCTACACCTTC,CASSSMAGNYGYTF
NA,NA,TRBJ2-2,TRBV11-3,TGTGCCAGCAGCTCCCTCGGGGTATCGTCTCCCGGGGAGCTGTTTTTT,CASSSLGVSSPGELFF
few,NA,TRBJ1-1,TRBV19,TGTGCCAGTGTTAGTCGAACAGGTGAAGCTTTCTTT,CASVSRTGEAFF
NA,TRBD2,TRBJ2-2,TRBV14,TGTGCCAGCAGCCAACTTGCGGGGAGGGACACCGGGGAGCTGTTTTTT,CASSQLAGRDTGELFF